These 18 T cell receptor beta chains came from one sample sequenced in a study of blood T cells in healthy people across ages. The authors ran a second PCR of roughly 6 to 11 cycles using a sample-barcoded 5' primer and a J-beta primer mix. TCRdb re-derived calls from the 5' RACE reads in MiXCR, one entry per CDR3 protein. The sample lists about 1.8 million distinct CDR3 sequences, around half seen once, with less than 2.5% in the top ten. The sequencing sample was made of blood. The receptor set was obtained from a woman aged 40 to 50 in good health.

This clonotype was counted ten times or more. This chain joins TRBV7-9 and TRBJ2-1, with 9 bases matching TRBD1. Germline-derived CDR1 and CDR2 are SEHNR and FQNEAQ (reference sequence). V shed 8 bases, J shed 4 bases, and the junction held 9 bases outside the gene matches. The CDR3 is made up of 15 amino acids. This CDR3 is CASGPPGQGYNEQFF. The CDR3 DNA reads as TGTGCCAGCGGCCCACCGGGACAGGGATACAATGAGCAGTTCTTC.

This clonotype was recorded a few times. V and J are TRBV5-5 and TRBJ2-3; no reliable D call. V was clipped by 1 base and J by 6 bases, with 12 bases between them. The length of the CDR3 is 14 residues. Germline CDR1 and CDR2: SGHKS and YYEKEE (reference sequence). The CDR3 loop reads CASSLSGKRDTQYF. The CDR3 DNA reads as TGTGCCAGCAGCTTGTCTGGGAAGAGGGATACGCAGTATTTT.

V and J are TRBV20-1 and TRBJ2-7; TRBD1 might be the D (6 bases). The CDR3 is made up of 13 amino acids. V was cut by 3 bases and J by 5 bases, with 14 bases left in between. Germline V gene data show CDR1 as DFQATT and CDR2 as SNEGSKA (reference sequence). This CDR3 reads CSASLDRRNEQYF. The CDR3 region has the DNA TGCAGTGCTAGTCTCGACAGGAGGAACGAGCAGTACTTC.

This chain connects TRBV6-1 to TRBJ1-1; D may be TRBD1 (5 bases). The CDR3 is made up of 14 amino acids. Trimming removed 2 bases from V and 4 bases from J, with 11 bases in between. Germline V gene data show CDR1 as MNHNS and CDR2 as SASEGT. CDR3 bases: TGTGCCAGCAGTGAATACCGGGGCGCCACTGAAGCTTTCTTT. Protein sequence: CASSEYRGATEAFF.

This clonotype was recorded many times. V is TRBV20-1 and J is TRBJ2-1; TRBD2 matches at 9 bases. The germline CDR1 and CDR2 sequences are DFQATT and SNEGSKA (reference sequence). The CDR3 length is 15 residues. The ends lost 0 bases at V and 8 bases at J; junction bases unmatched: 8. The CDR3 nucleotides read TGCAGTGCTAGAGATTGGGTAGCGGGAGTCCATGAGCAGTTCTTC. Protein sequence: CSARDWVAGVHEQFF.

The V and J genes are TRBV5-6 and TRBJ2-4; D is unresolved. Germline V gives CDR1 SGHDT, CDR2 YYEEEE. V lost 1 base to trimming and J lost 0 bases, with 11 bases between them. The CDR3 runs 16 residues. CDR3 protein: CASSLWAALAKNIQYF. In nucleotides, the CDR3 is TGTGCCAGCAGCTTGTGGGCAGCCCTAGCCAAAAACATTCAGTACTTC.

J is TRBJ2-1 and V is TRBV11-2; maybe TRBD2 (7 bases). CDR1 and CDR2 (germline): SGHAT, FQNNGV. Trimming removed 5 bases from V and 2 bases from J, with 22 bases in between. The CDR3 is 18 amino acids. This CDR3 is CASSARRGAGGPYNEQFF. CDR3 nucleotides: TGTGCCAGCAGCGCGCGACGTGGGGCCGGGGGGCCCTACAATGAGCAGTTCTTC. The whole variable domain, filled in from reference TRBV11-2 and TRBJ2-1, reads EAGVAQSPRYKIIEKRQSVAFWCNPISGHATLYWYQQILGQGPKLLIQFQNNGVVDDSQLPKDRFSAERLKGVDSTLKIQPAKLEDSAVYLCASSARRGAGGPYNEQFFGPGTRLTVL.

This clonotype was picked up a small number of times. CDR3 sequence (DNA): TGTGCCAGCAGTTACTCGGACAGGCCCCAGACCCAGTACTTC. It specifies CASSYSDRPQTQYF. The chain combines TRBV6-6 with TRBJ2-5; 7 nucleotides line up with TRBD1. Germline V gene lookup returns CDR1 MNHNY and CDR2 SVGAGI (reference sequence). This CDR3 comprises 14 residues. The V gene end was trimmed by 0 bases and the J gene end by 6 bases; junction bases not matched to a gene: 4.

The chain carries TRBV29-1 and TRBJ2-4, with TRBD1 matching over 10 bases. The CDR3 consists of 12 residues. V was clipped by 4 bases and J by 13 bases; unmatched bases: 7. Germline lookup yields CDR1 SQVTM and CDR2 ANQGSEA. CDR3 amino acids: CSVGGQGSEQYF. CDR3 in DNA: TGCAGCGTTGGGGGACAGGGGAGTGAGCAGTACTTC.

The genes are TRBV12-3 or TRBV12-4 and TRBJ2-3, with 9 bases that match TRBD1. J lost 4 bases, V lost 10 bases, and 6 bases had no gene match. The length of the CDR3 is 13 residues. CDR3 coding DNA: TGTGCCACCAATACAGGGGGCGCAGATACGCAGTATTTT. Translating gives CATNTGGADTQYF.

The genes are TRBV5-1 and TRBJ1-1; TRBD1 matches at 8 bases. CDR3 length: 16 amino acids. J lost 1 base, V lost 4 bases, and 9 bases had no gene match. Germline loops: CDR1 SGHRS, CDR2 YFSETQ. The CDR3 DNA reads TGCGCCAGCAGCCCCGCAGGGGGCGCGTCGAACACTGAAGCTTTCTTT. As protein: CASSPAGGASNTEAFF.

This clonotype was counted between two and nine times. The genes are TRBV12-3 or TRBV12-4 and TRBJ2-7; D possibly corresponds to TRBD2 (6 bases). V was shortened by 3 bases and J by 6 bases, with 9 bases between the two germline ends. The CDR3 is 12 residues long. The CDR3 coding sequence is TGTGCCAGCAGTTTCGGGGGTCTCGAGCAGTACTTC. Protein product: CASSFGGLEQYF.

The rearrangement joins TRBV20-1 to TRBJ1-5; 7 nucleotides line up with TRBD1. The junction had 7 bases not matched to a gene; V was cut back by 5 bases and J by 0 bases. CDR1 is DFQATT and CDR2 is SNEGSKA in the germline V gene (reference sequence). This CDR3 region has 15 residues. CDR3 DNA sequence: TGCAGTGCTGCCCCAGGGGGGGGTAGCAATCAGCCCCAGCATTTT. It translates to CSAAPGGGSNQPQHF.

V and J are TRBV7-2 and TRBJ2-1; no definite D call. The germline V gene encodes CDR1 SGHTA and CDR2 FQGNSA. There are 18 residues in the CDR3. V was trimmed by 0 bases and J by 9 bases, leaving 24 bases between them. In DNA form, the CDR3 reads TGTGCCAGCAGCTTAGCGAGCCTCAGGACGTACCGCTCGGGTGAGCAGTTCTTC. Protein product: CASSLASLRTYRSGEQFF.

A few counts support this clonotype. The chain joins TRBV7-2 to TRBJ2-5; 7 nucleotides line up with TRBD2. V was pared by 2 bases and J by 2 bases, with 2 bases of the junction left unmatched. The germline CDR1 and CDR2 sequences are SGHTA and FQGNSA. The CDR3 has 14 residues. The CDR3 DNA reads as TGTGCCAGCAGCTTACAAGCGGGGCAAGAGACCCAGTACTTC. Protein sequence: CASSLQAGQETQYF.

This rearrangement joins TRBV20-1 to TRBJ1-1; possible D gene TRBD1, 5 bases. Germline V gives CDR1 DFQATT, CDR2 SNEGSKA (reference sequence). CDR3 size: 12 residues. The V end was cut by 5 bases, the J end by 2 bases, with 9 bases between. This CDR3 is CSAWTHNTEAFF. In nucleotides, the CDR3 is TGCAGTGCTTGGACACATAACACTGAAGCTTTCTTT.

The chain joins TRBV29-1 to TRBJ2-7; 7 nucleotides align to TRBD1. Looked up from germline, CDR1 is SQVTM and CDR2 is ANQGSEA. The CDR3 loop spans 14 amino acids. V shed 7 bases and J 6 bases; nucleotides not matched to a gene: 15. CDR3: CSGVVAGGAVEQYF. The CDR3 bases are TGCAGCGGAGTTGTGGCAGGGGGAGCGGTCGAGCAGTACTTC.

The chain uses TRBV7-6 and TRBJ1-2; 11 nucleotides align to TRBD1. Germline V lookup: CDR1 SGHVS, CDR2 FNYEAQ. The CDR3 sequence is 15 residues long. V trimming: 7 bases; J trimming: 8 bases; junction bases outside the gene matches: 12. In DNA form, the CDR3 reads TGTGCCAGCACCCGGCTTGGGACAGGGGGGGCAGGCTACACCTTC. This encodes CASTRLGTGGAGYTF.